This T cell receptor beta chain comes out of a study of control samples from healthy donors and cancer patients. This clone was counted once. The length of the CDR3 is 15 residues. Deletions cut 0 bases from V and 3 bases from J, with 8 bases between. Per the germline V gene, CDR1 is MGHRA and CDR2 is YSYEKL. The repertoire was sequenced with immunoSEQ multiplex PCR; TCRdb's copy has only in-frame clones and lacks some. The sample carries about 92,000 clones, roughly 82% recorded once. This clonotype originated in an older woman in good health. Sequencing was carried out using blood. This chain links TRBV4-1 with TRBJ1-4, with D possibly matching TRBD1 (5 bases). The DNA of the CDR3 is TGCGCCAGCAGCCAAGAGGGGGTTCCTAATGAAAAACTGTTTTTT. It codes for CASSQEGVPNEKLFF.